Described below is a single TCR beta chain sequence and its context. The antigen is unknown. This sample was taken from a study of graft-versus-host responses after intestinal transplantation. The overall study: Each of the recipients got a multivisceral, liver-intestinal, or isolated intestinal transplant. Study-wide results and caveats: Some GvH clones were seen earlier in gut or blood, suggesting intestinal origin. HvG clone declines early post-transplant were associated with peak circulating GvH levels.

J gave up 8 bases and V 5 bases, and 11 bases lay outside the gene matches. The CDR3 runs to 14 residues. Germline values: CDR1 SGHTA, CDR2 FQGTGA. Clones were read by immunoSEQ multiplex PCR, and TCRdb kept only the in-frame ones, dropping some. The table has 62,000 or so clones, 85% to 95% seen once. The chain couples TRBV7-3 to TRBJ1-2; 7 positions match TRBD1. The source material was unstimulated CD8+ T cells sorted from spleen or lymph node cells, sampled before transplant. This clonotype originated in a human donor who was the organ donor for an intestinal transplant. As DNA, the CDR3 is TGTGCCAGCAGCCCGCTAACAGGGGCGGAAGGCTACACCTTC. It is translated as CASSPLTGAEGYTF. The variable domain in full, with the rest retrieved from reference TRBV7-3 and TRBJ1-2, is GAGVSQTPSNKVTEKGKYVELRCDPISGHTALYWYRQSLGQGPEFLIYFQGTGAADDSGLPNDRFFAVRPEGSVSTLKIQRTERGDSAVYLCASSPLTGAEGYTFGSGTRLTVV.